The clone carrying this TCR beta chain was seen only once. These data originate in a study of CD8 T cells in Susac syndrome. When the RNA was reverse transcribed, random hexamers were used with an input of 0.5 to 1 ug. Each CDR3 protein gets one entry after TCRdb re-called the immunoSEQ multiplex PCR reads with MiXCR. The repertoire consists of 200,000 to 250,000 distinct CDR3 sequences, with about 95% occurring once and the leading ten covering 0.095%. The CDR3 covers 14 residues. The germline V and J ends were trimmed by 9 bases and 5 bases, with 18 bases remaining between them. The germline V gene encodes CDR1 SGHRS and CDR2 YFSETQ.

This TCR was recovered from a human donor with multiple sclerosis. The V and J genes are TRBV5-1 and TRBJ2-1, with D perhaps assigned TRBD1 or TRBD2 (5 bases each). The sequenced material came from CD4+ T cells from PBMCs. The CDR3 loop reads CATTREYWNNEQFF. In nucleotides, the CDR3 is TGCGCCACCACCAGGGAGTACTGGAACAATGAGCAGTTCTTC.